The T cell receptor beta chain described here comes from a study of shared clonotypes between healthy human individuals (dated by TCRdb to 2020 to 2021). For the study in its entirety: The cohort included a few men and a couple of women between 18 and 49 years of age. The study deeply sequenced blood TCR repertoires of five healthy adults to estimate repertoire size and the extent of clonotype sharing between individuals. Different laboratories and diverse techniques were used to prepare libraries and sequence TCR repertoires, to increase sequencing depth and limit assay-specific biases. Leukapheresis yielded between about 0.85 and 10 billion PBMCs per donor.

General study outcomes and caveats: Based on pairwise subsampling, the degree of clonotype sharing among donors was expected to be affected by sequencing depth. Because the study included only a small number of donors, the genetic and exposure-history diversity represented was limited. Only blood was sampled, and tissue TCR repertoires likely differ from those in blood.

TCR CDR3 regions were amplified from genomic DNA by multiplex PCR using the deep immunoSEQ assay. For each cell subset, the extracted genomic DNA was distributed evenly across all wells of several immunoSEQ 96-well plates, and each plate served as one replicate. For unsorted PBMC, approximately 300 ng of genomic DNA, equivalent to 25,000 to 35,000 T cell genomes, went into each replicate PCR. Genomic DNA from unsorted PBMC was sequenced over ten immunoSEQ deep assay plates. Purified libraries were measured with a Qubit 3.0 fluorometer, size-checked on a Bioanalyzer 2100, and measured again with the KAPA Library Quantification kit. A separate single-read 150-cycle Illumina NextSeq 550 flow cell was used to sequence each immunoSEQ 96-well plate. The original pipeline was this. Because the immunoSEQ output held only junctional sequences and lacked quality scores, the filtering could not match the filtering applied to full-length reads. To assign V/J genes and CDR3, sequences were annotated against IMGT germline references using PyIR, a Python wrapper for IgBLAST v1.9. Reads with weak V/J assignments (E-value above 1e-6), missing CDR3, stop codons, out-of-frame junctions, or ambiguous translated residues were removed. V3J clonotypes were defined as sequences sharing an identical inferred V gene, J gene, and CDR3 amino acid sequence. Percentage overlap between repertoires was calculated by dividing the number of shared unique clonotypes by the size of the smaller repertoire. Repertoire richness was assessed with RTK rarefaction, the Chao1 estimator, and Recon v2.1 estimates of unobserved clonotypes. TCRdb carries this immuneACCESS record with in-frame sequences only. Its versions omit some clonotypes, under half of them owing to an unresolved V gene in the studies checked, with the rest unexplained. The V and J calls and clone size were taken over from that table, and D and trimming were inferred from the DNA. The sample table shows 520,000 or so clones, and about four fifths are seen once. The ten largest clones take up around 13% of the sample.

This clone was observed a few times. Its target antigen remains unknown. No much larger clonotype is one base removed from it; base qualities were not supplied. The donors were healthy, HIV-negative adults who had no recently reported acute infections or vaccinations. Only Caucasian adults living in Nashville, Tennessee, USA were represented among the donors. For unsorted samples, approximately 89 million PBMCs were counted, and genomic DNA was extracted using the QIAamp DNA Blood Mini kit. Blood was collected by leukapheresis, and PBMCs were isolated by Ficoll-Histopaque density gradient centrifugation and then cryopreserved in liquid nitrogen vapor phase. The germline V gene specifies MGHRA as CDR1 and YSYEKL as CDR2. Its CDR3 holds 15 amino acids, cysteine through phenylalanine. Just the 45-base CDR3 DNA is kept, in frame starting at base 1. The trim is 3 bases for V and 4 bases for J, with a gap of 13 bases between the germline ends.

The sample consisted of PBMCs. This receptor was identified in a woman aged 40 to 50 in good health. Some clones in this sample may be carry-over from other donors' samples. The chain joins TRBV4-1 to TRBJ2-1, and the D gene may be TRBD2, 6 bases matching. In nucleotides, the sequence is TGCGCCAGCAGCCACAGCTGGAGGGGATACAATGAGCAGTTCTTC. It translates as CASSHSWRGYNEQFF.